Given below is one TCR beta chain in context. What it binds is not known. The table came from immunoSEQ multiplex PCR; TCRdb's copy has only in-frame clones and leaves some out. The repertoire holds about 26,000 clones, with around 90% as singletons. This record comes from a study of tissue T cells after allogeneic stem cell transplantation. Study-wide context: Graft-versus-host disease patients received grafts, several unmodified and three CD34-selected to deplete T cells.

This CDR3 has 13 amino acids. Study results and limitations: TCR repertoires tracked anatomic similarity, regardless of disease or transplant status.

The sequencing here drew on blood, taken before transplantation. The chain links TRBV21-1 to TRBJ2-1; the DNA was not used to check the table's D call, TRBD1. TRBV21-1 is annotated as a pseudogene. This sequence originates from an older male donor who later had graft-versus-host disease after an allogeneic stem cell transplant. The CDR3 nucleotides are TGTGCCAGCAGCTCCAGGGCAGGGGATGAGCAGTTCTTC. Its translation: CASSSRAGDEQFF.